This T cell receptor beta chain was recorded in a study of read filtering for tumor transcriptome and immune sequencing. For the study at large: Transcriptome libraries were built from DNase-treated RNA.

Trimming took off 0 bases at V and 5 bases at J, with 15 bases between the two ends. The CDR3 has 15 residues. Germline V CDR1 and CDR2: SGHRS, YFSETQ. Note on this clonotype: Its specificity is not known.

Molecular barcoded adaptors covering alpha/delta and beta/gamma chains were used on 400 ng RNA. TCRdb re-called the reads with MiXCR, one entry per CDR3 protein. The table lists under 150,000 distinct CDR3 sequences, over 10% of them singletons. The study's findings and limits: Approximately 82% of IR-seq clonotypes had one read, totaling around 3.4% of reads; RNA-seq: 74.6% and 44.6%.

J is TRBJ2-7 and V is TRBV5-1; D is perhaps TRBD1 (5 bases). Sequencing was performed on a population of CD138-negative cells sorted from bone marrow. The TCR originated in a donor at least 40 years old with multiple myeloma. As DNA, the CDR3 is TGCGCCAGCAGCTTGGTTGGGGCCAGGTCCCACGAGCAGTACTTC. The encoded protein is CASSLVGARSHEQYF.